Below, 22 T cell receptor beta chains from the same sample are listed, as sequenced in a study of T cells in Graves' hyperthyroidism and ophthalmopathy. There were TCR beta CDR3 regions amplified from RNA transcripts. First-round RT-PCR with HTBI primers amplified the TCR CDR3 region. TCRdb independently ran MiXCR on the multiplex PCR reads; one entry per CDR3 protein. The sample shows around 300,000 distinct CDR3 sequences, approximately 14% of them seen only once. Sequences were obtained from blood. These TCRs come from a woman between 45 and 60 years old with Graves' hyperthyroidism that later progressed to Graves' ophthalmopathy.

Ten or more counts support this clonotype. This chain uses TRBV27 with TRBJ2-7; 9 nucleotides match TRBD1. CDR3 size: 14 residues. J gave up 5 bases and V 3 bases, and 5 bases lay outside the gene matches. Germline assignment: CDR1 MNHEY and CDR2 SMNVEV (reference sequence). The CDR3 here is CASSFWDRVDEQYF. The DNA for the CDR3 is TGTGCCAGCAGTTTTTGGGACAGGGTCGACGAGCAGTACTTC.

This clonotype was seen at least ten times. The genes are TRBV5-1 and TRBJ2-7; D might be TRBD1 (6 bases). The CDR3 contains 14 residues. V gave up 0 bases and J gave up 5 bases, with 12 bases separating them. Germline V CDR1 and CDR2: SGHRS, YFSETQ. The CDR3 sequence: CASSLGQGSHEQYF. The CDR3 nucleotides read TGCGCCAGCAGCTTGGGGCAGGGGTCCCACGAGCAGTACTTC.

This clonotype was seen many times. The genes are TRBV20-1 and TRBJ1-6; D gene ambiguous. CDR1 and CDR2 (germline): DFQATT, SNEGSKA (reference sequence). The CDR3 length is 14 residues. V shed 8 bases and J shed 7 bases, with 18 bases lying between them. CDR3 loop: CSSSLVVENSPLHF. The CDR3 bases are TGCAGTTCTTCCCTCGTGGTAGAGAATTCACCCCTCCACTTT.

This clonotype was detected only a few times. The V and J genes are TRBV7-9 and TRBJ2-3, with TRBD2 matching over 14 bases. CDR3 length: 18 amino acids. Germline CDR1 SEHNR, CDR2 FQNEAQ (reference sequence). Trimming took 5 bases from V and 1 from J; bases not matched to a gene: 8. CDR3 coding DNA: TGTGCCAGCAGCCCGGGACTAGCGGGAGTGGGGGGCACAGATACGCAGTATTTT. It translates to CASSPGLAGVGGTDTQYF.

This clonotype was picked up many times. This sequence joins TRBV5-1 and TRBJ2-1, with D hard to call. This CDR3 contains 13 residues. The V gene lost 0 bases and the J gene lost 3 bases, with 4 bases spanning the gap. Germline V gene lookup returns CDR1 SGHRS and CDR2 YFSETQ. Written as DNA, the CDR3 is TGCGCCAGCAGCTTGGCTGTCTACAATGAGCAGTTCTTC. The encoded protein is CASSLAVYNEQFF.

This clonotype was detected ten times or more. The chain is built from TRBV29-1 and TRBJ2-1, with 7 bases identical to TRBD2. CDR1 and CDR2 from the germline V gene are SQVTM and ANQGSEA. The CDR3 sequence is 17 residues long. J was trimmed by 6 bases and V by 7 bases; bases with no gene match: 21. The CDR3 DNA sequence: TGCAGCGCCGGAAGGATTGGGGGGAGGGCCGTTCCCAATGAGCAGTTCTTC. Protein sequence: CSAGRIGGRAVPNEQFF.

The V and J genes are TRBV4-2 and TRBJ2-1; D is unresolved. Trimming shortened V by 2 bases and J by 5 bases, and 4 bases separated the two germline ends. This CDR3 contains 12 residues. From germline, CDR1 is LGHNA and CDR2 YNFKEQ. CDR3: CASSQNNNEQFF. CDR3 nucleotides: TGTGCCAGCAGCCAAAACAACAATGAGCAGTTCTTC.

This clonotype was picked up many times. This chain links TRBV20-1 with TRBJ2-1, with 8 bases fitting TRBD2. CDR3 length equals 13 residues. The germline V gene has CDR1 DFQATT and CDR2 SNEGSKA (reference sequence). V gave up 6 bases and J gave up 8 bases; unmatched junction bases: 9. The CDR3: CSAPGLVFYEQFF. The CDR3 DNA reads TGCAGTGCCCCGGGACTAGTTTTCTATGAGCAGTTCTTC.

This clonotype was observed at least ten times. The chain uses TRBV28 and TRBJ2-1; 9 bases are a match to TRBD1. The CDR3 spans 14 residues. Germline assignment: CDR1 MDHEN and CDR2 SYDVKM. V was clipped by 5 bases and J by 6 bases; unmatched bases: 5. CDR3 coding DNA: TGTGCCAGCAGTACCGGGACAGGGTCCAATGAGCAGTTCTTC. It yields the protein CASSTGTGSNEQFF.

This clonotype was seen repeatedly, ten times or more. This chain uses TRBV15 with TRBJ2-1; 15 bases are shared with TRBD2. V was clipped by 0 bases and J by 0 bases; unmatched bases: 3. The CDR3 is 19 amino acids. The germline V gene has CDR1 LNHNV and CDR2 YYDKDF (reference sequence). CDR3 sequence (DNA): TGTGCCACCAGCAGAGATCGGGGACTAGCGGGAGGCTCCTACAATGAGCAGTTCTTC. This encodes CATSRDRGLAGGSYNEQFF.

This clonotype was detected many times. The chain employs TRBV20-1 and TRBJ2-5; tentatively, D is TRBD2 (7 bases). Trimming left V 6 bases short and J 4 bases short, with 18 bases between. The length of the CDR3 is 14 residues. The germline V gene has CDR1 DFQATT and CDR2 SNEGSKA (reference sequence). CDR3 DNA: TGCAGTGCAACCGACGGGGAGGGGGGAGAGACCCAGTACTTC. Protein product: CSATDGEGGETQYF.

This clonotype was counted between two and nine times. This chain joins TRBV20-1 and TRBJ1-1; 8 nucleotides line up with TRBD1. With V trimmed by 6 bases and J by 2 bases, 8 bases remained unmatched. Germline V gene data show CDR1 as DFQATT and CDR2 as SNEGSKA (reference sequence). This CDR3 has 14 amino acids. Written as DNA, the CDR3 is TGCAGTGCGGGGGACAGGACCGCAAACACTGAAGCTTTCTTT. It yields the protein CSAGDRTANTEAFF.

This rearrangement joins TRBV19 to TRBJ2-7; 12 nucleotides align to TRBD2. Germline CDR1 LNHDA, CDR2 SQIVND (reference sequence). Unmatched junction bases numbered 6, after V lost 6 bases and J lost 6 bases. The CDR3 is 14 residues long. The CDR3 protein is CASSQTSGRPEQYF. Written as DNA, the CDR3 is TGTGCCAGTAGCCAGACTAGCGGGAGACCCGAGCAGTACTTC.

This clonotype was observed at least ten times. The CDR3, as DNA: TGTGCCAGCAGGGAGGGACAGGGGGGCATGAACACTGAAGCTTTCTTT. As protein: CASREGQGGMNTEAFF. J is TRBJ1-1 and V is TRBV6-1; 11 nucleotides line up with TRBD1. Trimming removed 6 bases from V and 0 bases from J; junction bases left unmatched: 6. This CDR3 comprises 16 residues. The germline gives CDR1 MNHNS, CDR2 SASEGT.

This rearrangement joins TRBV2 to TRBJ2-5; maybe TRBD1 (5 bases). Trimming left V 7 bases short and J 4 bases short, with 10 bases between. This CDR3 comprises 12 residues. CDR1 and CDR2 (germline): SNHLY, FYNNEI. The DNA for the CDR3 is TGTGCCAGCATTGGGGCCGGAGAGACCCAGTACTTC. It yields the protein CASIGAGETQYF.

This clonotype was recorded many times. The chain carries TRBV30 and TRBJ2-7; D gene unclear. Germline V gives CDR1 GTSNPN, CDR2 SVGIG (reference sequence). V lost 3 bases to trimming and J lost 4 bases, with 16 bases between them. This CDR3 is built from 14 residues. The CDR3 is CAWSDPFGGYEQYF. The CDR3 DNA is TGTGCCTGGAGCGACCCGTTTGGTGGGTACGAGCAGTACTTC.

This clonotype was detected ten times or more. The chain carries TRBV5-1 and TRBJ2-3; D unresolved. Deletions cut 4 bases from V and 6 bases from J, with 15 bases between. This CDR3 has 14 amino acids. Germline assignment: CDR1 SGHRS and CDR2 YFSETQ. CDR3 coding DNA: TGCGCCAGCAGCCAGAGTTCCAAGTGGGATACGCAGTATTTT. Translated, it gives CASSQSSKWDTQYF.

The V gene is TRBV28, the J gene TRBJ2-7; TRBD2 matches 8 bases. Germline CDR1 MDHEN, CDR2 SYDVKM. V lost 5 bases to trimming and J lost 2 bases; unmatched junction nucleotides: 2. The CDR3 loop spans 13 amino acids. DNA of the CDR3: TGTGCCAGCAGTCGTAGCGGGGCCTACGAGCAGTACTTC. Its translation: CASSRSGAYEQYF.

This clonotype was seen a few times. The J gene is TRBJ2-1, the V gene TRBV28, with TRBD2 matching 9 bases. Germline loops: CDR1 MDHEN, CDR2 SYDVKM. This CDR3 region has 15 residues. V dropped 6 bases and J dropped 2; count of bases not matched to a gene: 5. The CDR3 DNA reads as TGTGCCAGCAGCCCACCTAGCGGGACCTACAATGAGCAGTTCTTC. Translating it yields CASSPPSGTYNEQFF.

This clonotype was counted between two and nine times. The rearrangement joins TRBV15 to TRBJ1-3; the D is unclear. The germline CDR1 and CDR2 sequences are LNHNV and YYDKDF (reference sequence). With 5 bases removed from V and 4 bases from J, the gap between germline ends came to 9 bases. This CDR3 comprises 13 residues. For the CDR3, the DNA is TGTGCCACCAGCCTCGGAGGAGGAAACACCATATATTTT. This gives the protein CATSLGGGNTIYF.

The sample holds a few counts of this clonotype. The chain links TRBV20-1 to TRBJ2-7, with a weak D call TRBD2 (6 bases). V dropped 0 bases and J dropped 4 bases, with 10 bases sitting between them. Germline CDR1 DFQATT, CDR2 SNEGSKA (reference sequence). CDR3 length: 13 amino acids. CDR3: CSARDTSLYEQYF. In DNA, the CDR3 is TGCAGTGCTAGAGATACTAGCTTGTACGAGCAGTACTTC.

There are many counts of this clonotype. The rearrangement joins TRBV11-3 to TRBJ2-2; possibly TRBD1 for D (5 bases). Germline CDR1 SGHNT, CDR2 YENEEA. V gave up 3 bases and J gave up 2 bases, with 16 bases separating them. This CDR3 spans 17 amino acids. In DNA form, the CDR3 reads TGTGCCAGCAGCTTGTTTAATGGCCAGGGTAACACCGGGGAGCTGTTTTTT. It translates to CASSLFNGQGNTGELFF.